The 13 T cell receptor beta chains listed next were all sequenced from one sample in a study of T cell clonality in common variable immunodeficiency. Here immunoSEQ multiplex PCR was the method, and the copy in TCRdb shows in-frame clones only, minus some. The data list around 47,000 clones, none observed once; approximately 2% falls to the top ten. Material: peripheral blood mononuclear cells. The receptor source for this set is a person aged 18-70 years in good health.

The table lists this clone with many counts. The read finishes 3 residues shy of the CDR3 end, and the germline J gene is used to complete it. The V call is TRBV6-1, the J call TRBJ2-1; D ambiguous. CDR1 MNHNS and CDR2 SASEGT come from the germline V gene. The CDR3 is made up of 14 amino acids. V was clipped by 4 bases and J by 3 bases, with 10 bases between them. This chain's CDR3 is CASSAKGVYNEQFF. CDR3 bases read: TGTGCCAGCAGTGCTAAGGGCGTCTACAATGAG.

This clone was counted at least ten times. The CDR3 end lies 3 residues beyond the end of the read and is filled in from the germline J gene. The V and J genes are TRBV29-1 and TRBJ2-5; D perhaps matches TRBD1 (6 bases). This CDR3 comprises 12 residues. Germline V lookup: CDR1 SQVTM, CDR2 ANQGSEA. With 8 bases removed from V and 5 bases from J, the gap between germline ends came to 15 bases. CDR3 DNA (partial): TGCAGCATACGACAGGTTGGGGAGACC. This translates into CSIRQVGET. In full, the CDR3 reads CSIRQVGETQYF.

This clone was seen ten or more times. The sequenced fragment ends 3 residues before the CDR3 boundary, so the rest is inferred from the germline J gene. The chain joins TRBV30 to TRBJ2-1, with TRBD2 matching over 7 bases. This CDR3 has 14 amino acids. With 3 bases clipped from V and 7 bases from J, the junction kept 9 bases outside the gene matches. Germline V CDR1 and CDR2: GTSNPN, SVGIG (reference sequence). The sequenced CDR3 bases are TGTGCCTGGAGCGTGGGACTAAGGTTTAATGAG. Protein sequence: CAWSVGLRFNE. The whole CDR3 region reads CAWSVGLRFNEQFF.

Of note for this clone: With the read ending 3 residues before the CDR3 end, the germline J gene is used to fill in that end. The rearrangement uses TRBV6-2 or TRBV6-3 and TRBJ1-2, with D unclear. The CDR3 loop spans 12 amino acids. CDR1 is MNHEY and CDR2 is SVGEGT in the germline V gene. The part of the CDR3 DNA that was read is TGTGCCAGCAGCGAGGGCGTTTACGGC. Residues: CASSEGVYG. The full CDR3 protein reads CASSEGVYGYTF.

A few counts support this clone. The CDR3 reads CASSRGRANNSPLHF. The covered CDR3 bases are TGCGCCAGCAGCCGGGGGAGGGCTAATAATTCACCC. The chain is built from TRBV5-1 and TRBJ1-6; maybe TRBD1 (5 bases). From the germline J gene comes the end of the CDR3, since the read stops 3 residues before it. V was shortened by 4 bases and J by 5 bases, with 13 bases between the two germline ends. The CDR3 loop spans 15 amino acids. CDR1 is SGHRS, CDR2 YFSETQ, per germline.

This clone was counted ten times or more. The sequence runs out 3 residues before the end of the CDR3; the remainder is reconstructed from the germline J gene. The V gene is TRBV29-1, the J gene TRBJ2-5, with 7 bases aligning to TRBD1. CDR3 length: 13 amino acids. Germline CDR1 SQVTM, CDR2 ANQGSEA. V gave up 2 bases and J gave up 1 base; unmatched junction bases: 1. The sequenced CDR3 bases are TGCAGCGTTGAAAACAGGGGCCAAGAGACC. Residues: CSVENRGQET. In full, the CDR3 is CSVENRGQETQYF.

This clone was detected ten times or more. The CDR3 goes on 3 residues after the read ends, and that part is filled in from the germline J gene. The rearrangement uses TRBV20-1 and TRBJ2-1, with TRBD1 matching 11 bases. CDR3 length: 12 residues. After removal of 7 bases from V and 7 bases from J, the junction contained 3 bases not matched to a gene. Germline V gene lookup returns CDR1 DFQATT and CDR2 SNEGSKA (reference sequence). CDR3 protein: CSVGQGANEQFF. The sequenced CDR3 bases are TGCAGTGTCGGACAGGGGGCAAATGAG.

This clone occurred many times. The read ends 3 residues early relative to the CDR3; the germline J gene fills the gap. The rearrangement uses TRBV20-1 and TRBJ1-4, with no clear D. From germline, CDR1 is DFQATT and CDR2 SNEGSKA (reference sequence). CDR3 length equals 13 residues. CDR3 DNA (partial): TGCGGCCTGTCCGGGGCAACTAATGAAAAA. Translated: CGLSGATNEK. In full, the CDR3 is CGLSGATNEKLFF.

This clone was picked up many times. The observed sequence ends 3 residues before the CDR3 terminus, with the missing tail filled in from the germline J gene. The rearrangement uses TRBV2 and TRBJ1-4, with D possibly matching TRBD1 (6 bases). The CDR3 length is 14 residues. CDR1 and CDR2 from the germline V gene are SNHLY and FYNNEI. Trimming shortened V by 8 bases and J by 3 bases, and 13 bases separated the two germline ends. The CDR3 loop is CASGGRASNEKLFF. The CDR3 DNA, read in part, is TGTGCCAGCGGGGGCAGGGCTTCTAATGAAAAA.

This clone was seen ten or more times. The CDR3 extends 3 residues past the end of the read, so its final part is completed from the germline J gene. The chain uses TRBV20-1 and TRBJ1-4; 7 bases map to TRBD1. V shed 6 bases and J 4 bases; nucleotides not matched to a gene: 8. The CDR3 covers 14 residues. In germline, CDR1 is DFQATT, CDR2 SNEGSKA (reference sequence). CDR3 in amino acids: CSALRGTVNEKLFF. The sequenced CDR3 bases are TGCAGTGCCCTCCGCGGGACAGTTAATGAAAAA.

This clone was counted at least ten times. Read coverage stops 3 residues before the CDR3 terminus; the germline J gene supplies the remainder. The chain is built from TRBV5-1 and TRBJ1-1; D is perhaps TRBD1 (6 bases). Trimming removed 4 bases at V and 1 base at J, with 11 bases between. This CDR3 contains 14 residues. Germline V gene data show CDR1 as SGHRS and CDR2 as YFSETQ. The CDR3 DNA, read in part, is TGCGCCAGCAGCCAACAGGGATCGAACACTGAA. It yields the protein CASSQQGSNTE. The whole CDR3 sequence is CASSQQGSNTEAFF.

At least ten counts were recorded for this clone. Coverage ceases 3 residues before the CDR3 finishes, and the germline J gene fills in the end. The genes are TRBV20-1 and TRBJ2-7; 12 nucleotides align to TRBD2. The CDR3 runs to 15 residues. V was pared by 3 bases and J by 3 bases, with 6 bases of the junction left unmatched. Germline CDR1 reads DFQATT; CDR2 reads SNEGSKA (reference sequence). The covered CDR3 bases are TGCAGTGCTAGCGCTAGCGGGAGGGGCAACTACGAG. Translating gives CSASASGRGNYE. The full CDR3 reads CSASASGRGNYEQYF.

This clone was found many times. The read comes to an end 3 residues before the CDR3 does, leaving the germline J gene to fill in the end. The chain uses TRBV7-3 and TRBJ1-3; 7 bases map to TRBD1. There are 17 residues in the CDR3. Trimming took 0 bases from V and 0 from J; bases not matched to a gene: 5. Germline V gives CDR1 SGHTA, CDR2 FQGTGA. The part of the CDR3 DNA that was read is TGTGCCAGCAGCTTAACCGGACAGGCGAGCTCTGGAAACACC. Its protein is CASSLTGQASSGNT. The whole CDR3 sequence reads CASSLTGQASSGNTIYF.